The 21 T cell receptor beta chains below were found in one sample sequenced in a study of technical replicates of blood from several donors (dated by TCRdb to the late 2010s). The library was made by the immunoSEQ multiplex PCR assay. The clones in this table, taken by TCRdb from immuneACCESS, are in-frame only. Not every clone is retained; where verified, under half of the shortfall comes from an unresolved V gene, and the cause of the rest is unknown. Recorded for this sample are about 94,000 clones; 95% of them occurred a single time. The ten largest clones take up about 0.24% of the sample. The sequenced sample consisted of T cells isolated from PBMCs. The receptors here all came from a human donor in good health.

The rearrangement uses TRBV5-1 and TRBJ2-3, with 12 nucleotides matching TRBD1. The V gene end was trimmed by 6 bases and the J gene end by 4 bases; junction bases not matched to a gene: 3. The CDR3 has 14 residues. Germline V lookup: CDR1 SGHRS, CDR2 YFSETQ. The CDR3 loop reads CASKGQGAADTQYF. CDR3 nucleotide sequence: TGCGCCAGCAAGGGACAGGGGGCGGCAGATACGCAGTATTTT.

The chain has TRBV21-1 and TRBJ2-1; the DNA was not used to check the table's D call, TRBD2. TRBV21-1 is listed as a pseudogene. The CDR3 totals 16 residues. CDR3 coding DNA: TGTGCCAGCAGCGGTCCGTATACGGGCTCCTACAATGAGCAGTTCTTC. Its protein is CASSGPYTGSYNEQFF.

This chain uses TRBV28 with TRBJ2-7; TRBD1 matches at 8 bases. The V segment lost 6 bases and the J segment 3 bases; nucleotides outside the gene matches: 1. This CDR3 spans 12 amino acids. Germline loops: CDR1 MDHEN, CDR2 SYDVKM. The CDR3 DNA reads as TGTGCCAGCAGGGGACAGGTCTACGAGCAGTACTTC. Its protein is CASRGQVYEQYF.

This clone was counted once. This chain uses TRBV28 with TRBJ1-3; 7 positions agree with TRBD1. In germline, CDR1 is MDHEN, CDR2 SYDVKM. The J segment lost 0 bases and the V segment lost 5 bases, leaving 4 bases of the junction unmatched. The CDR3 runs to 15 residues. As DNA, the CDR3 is TGTGCCAGCAGTAAGGGACAGATCTCTGGAAACACCATATATTTT. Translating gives CASSKGQISGNTIYF.

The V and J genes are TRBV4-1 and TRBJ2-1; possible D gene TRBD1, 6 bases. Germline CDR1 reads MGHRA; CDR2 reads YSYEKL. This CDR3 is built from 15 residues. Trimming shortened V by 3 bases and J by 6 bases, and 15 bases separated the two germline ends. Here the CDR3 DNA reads TGCGCCAGCAGCCACAAAGGGGGAGACCCCAATGAGCAGTTCTTC. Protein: CASSHKGGDPNEQFF.

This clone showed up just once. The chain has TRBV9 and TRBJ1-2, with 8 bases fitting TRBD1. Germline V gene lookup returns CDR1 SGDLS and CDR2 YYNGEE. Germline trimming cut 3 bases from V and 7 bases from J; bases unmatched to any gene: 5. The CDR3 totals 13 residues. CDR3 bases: TGTGCCAGCAGCGGGACAGGGATAGTTGGCTACACCTTC. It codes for CASSGTGIVGYTF. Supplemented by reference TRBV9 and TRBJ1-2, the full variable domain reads DSGVTQTPKHLITATGQRVTLRCSPRSGDLSVYWYQQSLDQGLQFLIQYYNGEERAKGNILERFSAQQFPDLHSELNLSSLELGDSALYFCASSGTGIVGYTFGSGTRLTVV.

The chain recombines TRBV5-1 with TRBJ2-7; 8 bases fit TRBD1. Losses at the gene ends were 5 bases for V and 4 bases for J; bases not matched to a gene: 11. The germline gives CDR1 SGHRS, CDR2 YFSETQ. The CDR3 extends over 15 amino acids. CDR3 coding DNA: TGCGCCAGCAGTAAGACAGCAGGGGGCATATACGAGCAGTACTTC. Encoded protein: CASSKTAGGIYEQYF.

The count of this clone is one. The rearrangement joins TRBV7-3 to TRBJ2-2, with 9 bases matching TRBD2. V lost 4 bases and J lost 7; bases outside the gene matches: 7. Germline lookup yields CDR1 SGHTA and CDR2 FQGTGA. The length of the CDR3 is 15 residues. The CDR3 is CASSSSSGELGELFF. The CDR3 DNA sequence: TGTGCCAGCAGCTCGTCTAGCGGGGAGCTCGGGGAGCTGTTTTTT.

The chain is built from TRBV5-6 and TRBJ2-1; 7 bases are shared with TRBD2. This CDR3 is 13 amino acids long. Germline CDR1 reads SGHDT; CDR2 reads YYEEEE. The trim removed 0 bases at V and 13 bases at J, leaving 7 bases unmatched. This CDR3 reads CASSLEAGAHQFF. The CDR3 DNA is TGTGCCAGCAGCTTGGAGGCGGGAGCCCACCAGTTCTTC.

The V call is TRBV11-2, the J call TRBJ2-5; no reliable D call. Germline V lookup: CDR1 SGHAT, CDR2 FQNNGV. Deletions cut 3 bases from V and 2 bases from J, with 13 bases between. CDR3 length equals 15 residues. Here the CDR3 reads CASSLSQALQETQYF. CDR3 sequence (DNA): TGTGCCAGCAGCTTGAGCCAGGCCCTTCAAGAGACCCAGTACTTC.

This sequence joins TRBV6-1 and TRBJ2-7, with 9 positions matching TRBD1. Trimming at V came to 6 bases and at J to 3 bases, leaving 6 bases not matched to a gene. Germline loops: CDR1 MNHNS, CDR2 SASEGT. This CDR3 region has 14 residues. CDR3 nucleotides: TGTGCCAGCAGCACAGGGGGCGGAGGCTACGAGCAGTACTTC. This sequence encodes CASSTGGGGYEQYF.

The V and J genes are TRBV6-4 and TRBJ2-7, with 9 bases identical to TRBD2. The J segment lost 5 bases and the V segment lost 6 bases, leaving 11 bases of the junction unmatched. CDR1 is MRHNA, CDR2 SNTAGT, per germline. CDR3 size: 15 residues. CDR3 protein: CASSNRLAAPHEQYF. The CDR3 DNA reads TGTGCCAGCAGCAACAGACTAGCGGCCCCCCACGAGCAGTACTTC.

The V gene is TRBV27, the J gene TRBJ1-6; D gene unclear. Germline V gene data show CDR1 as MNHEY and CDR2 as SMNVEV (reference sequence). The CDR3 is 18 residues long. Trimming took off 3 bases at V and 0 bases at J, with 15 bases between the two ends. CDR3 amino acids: CASSFFGSVASYNSPLHF. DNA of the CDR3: TGTGCCAGCAGTTTTTTCGGGAGCGTTGCCTCCTATAATTCACCCCTCCACTTT.

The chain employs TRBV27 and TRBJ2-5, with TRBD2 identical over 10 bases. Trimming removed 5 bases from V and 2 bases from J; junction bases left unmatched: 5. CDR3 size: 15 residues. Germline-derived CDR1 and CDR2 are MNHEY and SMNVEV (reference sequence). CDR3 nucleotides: TGTGCCAGCAGTGCGGGACTAGCGTTTCAAGAGACCCAGTACTTC. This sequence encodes CASSAGLAFQETQYF.

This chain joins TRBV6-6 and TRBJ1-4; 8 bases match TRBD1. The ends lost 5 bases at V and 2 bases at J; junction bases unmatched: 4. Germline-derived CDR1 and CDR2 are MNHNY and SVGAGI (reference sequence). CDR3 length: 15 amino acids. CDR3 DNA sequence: TGTGCCAGCAGTACTGACAGGGGTACTAATGAAAAACTGTTTTTT. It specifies CASSTDRGTNEKLFF.

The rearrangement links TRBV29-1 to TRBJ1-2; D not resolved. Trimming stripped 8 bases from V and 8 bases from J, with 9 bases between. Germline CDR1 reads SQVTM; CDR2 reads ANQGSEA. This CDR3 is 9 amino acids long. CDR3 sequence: CSHTGGYTF. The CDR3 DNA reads TGCAGCCACACGGGGGGCTACACCTTC. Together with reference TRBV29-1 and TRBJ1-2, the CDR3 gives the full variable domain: SAVISQKPSRDICQRGTSLTIQCQVDSQVTMMFWYRQQPGQSLTLIATANQGSEATYESGFVIDKFPISRPNLTFSTLTVSNMSPEDSSIYLCSHTGGYTFGSGTRLTVV.

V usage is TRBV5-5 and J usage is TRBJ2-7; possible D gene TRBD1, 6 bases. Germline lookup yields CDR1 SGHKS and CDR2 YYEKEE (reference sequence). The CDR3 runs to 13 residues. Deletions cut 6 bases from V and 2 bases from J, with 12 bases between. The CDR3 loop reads CASNRASTYEQYF. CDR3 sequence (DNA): TGTGCCAGCAACAGGGCGAGCACCTACGAGCAGTACTTC.

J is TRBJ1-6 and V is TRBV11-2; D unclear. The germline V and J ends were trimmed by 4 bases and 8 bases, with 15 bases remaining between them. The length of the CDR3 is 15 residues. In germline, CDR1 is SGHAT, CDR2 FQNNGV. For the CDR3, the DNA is TGTGCCAGCAGCTCCCACGTGGGAGGGTATTCACCCCTCCACTTT. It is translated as CASSSHVGGYSPLHF.

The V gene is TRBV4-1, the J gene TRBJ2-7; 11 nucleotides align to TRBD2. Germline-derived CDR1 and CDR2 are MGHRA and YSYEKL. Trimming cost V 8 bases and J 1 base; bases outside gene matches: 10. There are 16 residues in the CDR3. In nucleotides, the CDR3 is TGCGCCAGCCGTGGTGATGGGACTAGCGGTTCCTACGAGCAGTACTTC. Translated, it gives CASRGDGTSGSYEQYF.

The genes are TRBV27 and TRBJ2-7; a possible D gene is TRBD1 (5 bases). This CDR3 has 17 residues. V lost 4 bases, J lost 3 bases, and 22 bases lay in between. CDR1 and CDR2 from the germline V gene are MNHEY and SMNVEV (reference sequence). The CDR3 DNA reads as TGTGCCAGCAGTTCCAGACCCGACAGCAAGTCCTACTACGAGCAGTACTTC. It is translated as CASSSRPDSKSYYEQYF.

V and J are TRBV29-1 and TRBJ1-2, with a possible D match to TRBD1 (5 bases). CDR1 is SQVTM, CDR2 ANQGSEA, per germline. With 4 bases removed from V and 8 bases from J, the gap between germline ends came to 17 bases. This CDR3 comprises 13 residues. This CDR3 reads CSVVLHGGLGYTF. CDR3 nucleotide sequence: TGCAGCGTTGTTTTACACGGGGGTTTAGGCTACACCTTC.